This T cell receptor (beta chain) derives from a study of cytomegalovirus exposure and HLA in healthy donors. Study-wide results and limits: In a later analysis, HLA-associated beta chains showed higher expansion and lower generation probabilities than comparable chains.

The study ran its PCR with 60 Vbeta and 13 Jbeta primers. Profiled with immunoSEQ multiplex PCR; TCRdb holds only in-frame clones, not every one. The table lists approximately 150,000 clones, under 85% of them singletons. Turning to this clone: Its cognate antigen is unknown.

Germline V gene data show CDR1 as MNHEY and CDR2 as SMNVEV (reference sequence). Trimming took 6 bases from V and 4 from J; bases not matched to a gene: 10. This CDR3 is 15 amino acids long. The genes are TRBV27 and TRBJ1-2; 8 bases fit TRBD1. This TCR was recovered from a man aged 18 to 35 in good health and CMV-seronegative. The sequencing sample was made of PBMCs. The CDR3 loop is CASSFLGQDTYGYTF. In DNA, the CDR3 is TGTGCCAGCAGCTTCCTGGGACAGGATACCTATGGCTACACCTTC.